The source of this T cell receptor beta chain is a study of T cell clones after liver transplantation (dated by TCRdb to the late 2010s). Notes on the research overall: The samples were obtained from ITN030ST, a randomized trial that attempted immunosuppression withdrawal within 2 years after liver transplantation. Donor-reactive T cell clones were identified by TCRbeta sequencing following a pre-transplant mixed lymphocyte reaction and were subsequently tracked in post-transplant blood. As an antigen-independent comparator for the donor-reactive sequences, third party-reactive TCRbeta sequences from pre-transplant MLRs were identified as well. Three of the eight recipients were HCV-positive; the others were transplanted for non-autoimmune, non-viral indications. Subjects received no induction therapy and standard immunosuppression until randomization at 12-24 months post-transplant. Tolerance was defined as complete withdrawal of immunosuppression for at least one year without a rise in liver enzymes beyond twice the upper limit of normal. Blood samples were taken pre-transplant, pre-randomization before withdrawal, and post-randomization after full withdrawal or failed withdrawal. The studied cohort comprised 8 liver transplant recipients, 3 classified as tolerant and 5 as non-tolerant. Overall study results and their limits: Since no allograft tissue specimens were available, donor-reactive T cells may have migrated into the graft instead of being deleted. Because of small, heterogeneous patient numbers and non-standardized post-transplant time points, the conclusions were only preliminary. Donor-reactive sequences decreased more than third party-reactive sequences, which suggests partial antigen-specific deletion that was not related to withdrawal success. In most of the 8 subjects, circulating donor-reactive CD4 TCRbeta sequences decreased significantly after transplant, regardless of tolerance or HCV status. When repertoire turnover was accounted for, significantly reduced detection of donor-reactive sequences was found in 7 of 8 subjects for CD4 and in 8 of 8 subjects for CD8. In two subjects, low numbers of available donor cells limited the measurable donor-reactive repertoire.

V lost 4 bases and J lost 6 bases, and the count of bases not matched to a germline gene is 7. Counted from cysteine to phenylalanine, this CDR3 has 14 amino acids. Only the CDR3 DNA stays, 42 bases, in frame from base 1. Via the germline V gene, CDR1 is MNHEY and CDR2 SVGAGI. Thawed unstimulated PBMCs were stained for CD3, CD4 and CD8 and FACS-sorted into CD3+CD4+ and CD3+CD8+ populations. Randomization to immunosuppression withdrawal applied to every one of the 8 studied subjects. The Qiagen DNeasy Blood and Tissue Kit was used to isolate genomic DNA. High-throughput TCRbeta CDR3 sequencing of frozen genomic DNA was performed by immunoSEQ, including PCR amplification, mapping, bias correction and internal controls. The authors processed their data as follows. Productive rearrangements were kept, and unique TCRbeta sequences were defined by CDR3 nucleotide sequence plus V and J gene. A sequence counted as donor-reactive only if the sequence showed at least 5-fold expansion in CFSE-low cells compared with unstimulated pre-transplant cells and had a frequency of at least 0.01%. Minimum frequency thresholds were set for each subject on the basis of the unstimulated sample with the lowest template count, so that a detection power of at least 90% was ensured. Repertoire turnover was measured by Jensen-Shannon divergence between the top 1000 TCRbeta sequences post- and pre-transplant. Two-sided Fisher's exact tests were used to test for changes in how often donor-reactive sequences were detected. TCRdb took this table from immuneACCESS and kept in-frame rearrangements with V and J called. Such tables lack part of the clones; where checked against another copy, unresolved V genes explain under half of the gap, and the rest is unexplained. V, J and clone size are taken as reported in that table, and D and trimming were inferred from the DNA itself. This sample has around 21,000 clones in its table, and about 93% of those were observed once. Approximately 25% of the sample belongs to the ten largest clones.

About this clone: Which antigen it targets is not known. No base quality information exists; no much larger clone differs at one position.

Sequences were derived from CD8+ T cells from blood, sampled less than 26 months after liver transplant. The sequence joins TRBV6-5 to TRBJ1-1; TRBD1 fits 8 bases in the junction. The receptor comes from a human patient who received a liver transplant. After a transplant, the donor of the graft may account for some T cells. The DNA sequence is TGTGCCAGCAGTTTACAGCAGGGGGCACCTGAAGCTTTCTTT. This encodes CASSLQQGAPEAFF.